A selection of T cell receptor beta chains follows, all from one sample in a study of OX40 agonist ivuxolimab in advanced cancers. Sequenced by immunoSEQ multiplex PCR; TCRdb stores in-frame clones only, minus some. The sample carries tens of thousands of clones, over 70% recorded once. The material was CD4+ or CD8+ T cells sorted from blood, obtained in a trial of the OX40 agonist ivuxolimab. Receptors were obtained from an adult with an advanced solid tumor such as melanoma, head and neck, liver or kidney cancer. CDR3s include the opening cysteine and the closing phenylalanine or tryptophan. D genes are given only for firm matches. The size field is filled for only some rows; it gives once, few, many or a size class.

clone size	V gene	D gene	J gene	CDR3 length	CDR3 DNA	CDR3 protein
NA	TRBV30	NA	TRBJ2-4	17	TGTGCCTGGAGTGTACTGAGAGGGGCCCTAGCCAAAAACATTCAGTACTTC	CAWSVLRGALAKNIQYF
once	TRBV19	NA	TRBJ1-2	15	TGTGCCAGTAGTATTAGTTTCGGGGGCGTAAATGGCTACACCTTC	CASSISFGGVNGYTF
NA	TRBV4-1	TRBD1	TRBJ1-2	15	TGCGCCAGCAGCCCGGGGACAGGAGTTAACTATGGCTACACCTTC	CASSPGTGVNYGYTF
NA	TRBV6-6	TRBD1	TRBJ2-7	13	TGTGCCAGCAGGCCCGGGACAGCCTACGAGCAGTACTTC	CASRPGTAYEQYF
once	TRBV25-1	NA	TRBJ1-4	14	TGTGCCAGCAGTCAGAGTGAGGCGCAAGAAAAACTGTTTTTT	CASSQSEAQEKLFF
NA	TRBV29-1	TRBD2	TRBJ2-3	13	TGCAGCGCGGAGCGGGGGGGTACAGATACGCAGTATTTT	CSAERGGTDTQYF
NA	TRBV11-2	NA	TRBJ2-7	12	TGTGCCAGCAGCTTAGTAGTGGGCGAGCAGTACTTC	CASSLVVGEQYF
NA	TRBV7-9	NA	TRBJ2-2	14	TGTGCCAGCAGCTTAGGGGACCGAACCGGGGAGCTGTTTTTT	CASSLGDRTGELFF
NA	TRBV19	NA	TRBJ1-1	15	TGTGCCAGTACCTTAAGGGGCCGGCCGAACACTGAAGCTTTCTTT	CASTLRGRPNTEAFF
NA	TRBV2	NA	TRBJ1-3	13	TGTGCCAGCAGTGCCAGTGCTGGAAACACCATATATTTT	CASSASAGNTIYF
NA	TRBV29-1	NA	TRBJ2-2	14	TGCAGCGTTGCGGCCGCACGTCTGGCCGGGGAGCTGTTTTTT	CSVAAARLAGELFF
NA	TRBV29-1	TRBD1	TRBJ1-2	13	TGCAGCGCCGAGGACAGGGAGGTTCGTGGCTACACCTTC	CSAEDREVRGYTF
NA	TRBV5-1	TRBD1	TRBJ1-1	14	TGCGCCAGCAGCGGAACAGGGGGGAACACTGAAGCTTTCTTT	CASSGTGGNTEAFF
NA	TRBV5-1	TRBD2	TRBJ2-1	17	TGCGCCAGCAGCTTCGGGACTAGCGGGAGGGCCTACAATGAGCAGTTCTTC	CASSFGTSGRAYNEQFF
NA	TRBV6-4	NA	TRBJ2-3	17	TGTGCCAGCAGTGACTCAATAGGGTTTGCGGGCATAGATACGCAGTATTTT	CASSDSIGFAGIDTQYF
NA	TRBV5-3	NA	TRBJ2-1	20	TGTGCCAGAAGCCCGAGAGGGCGAAGGTGTACCCAGAGCTCCTACAATGAGCAGTTCTTC	CARSPRGRRCTQSSYNEQFF
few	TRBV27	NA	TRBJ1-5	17	TGTGCCAGCAGTTTCCTCCCCACGGGTGAGGGCAATCAGCCCCAGCATTTT	CASSFLPTGEGNQPQHF
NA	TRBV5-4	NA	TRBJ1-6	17	TGTGCCAGCAGCTTGGGTGGCCGTAGCTCCTATAATTCACCCCTCCACTTT	CASSLGGRSSYNSPLHF
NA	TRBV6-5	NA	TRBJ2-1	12	TGTGCCAGCAGTTACGACTACAATGAGCAGTTCTTC	CASSYDYNEQFF
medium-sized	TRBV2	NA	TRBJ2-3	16	TGTGCCAGCAGTGAAGGCGCCGGGAGTAGTTCAGATACGCAGTATTTT	CASSEGAGSSSDTQYF
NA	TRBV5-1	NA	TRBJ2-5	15	TGCGCCAGCAGCTTGGTGCCTGGGAAGGGGGAGACCCAGTACTTC	CASSLVPGKGETQYF
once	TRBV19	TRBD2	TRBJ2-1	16	TGTGCCAGTAGTATTTCGAGCGGGAGGGCCTACAATGAGCAGTTCTTC	CASSISSGRAYNEQFF
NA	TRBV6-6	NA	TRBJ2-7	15	TGTGCCAGCAGCAAAGACCAGGACATCGCCTACGAGCAGTACTTC	CASSKDQDIAYEQYF
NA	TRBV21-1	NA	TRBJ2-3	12	TGTGCCAGCAGCAAAGTTCGACAGGGTACGTATTTT	CASSKVRQGTYF